The clone carrying this TCR beta chain was observed a handful of times. This sample was included in a study of cytomegalovirus exposure and HLA in healthy donors. Use of 60 Vbeta and 13 Jbeta primers characterized the PCR. Sequenced by immunoSEQ multiplex PCR; TCRdb stores in-frame clones only, minus some. The data hold more than 100,000 clones, with about 80% observed a single time. This CDR3 region has 14 residues. The trim removed 6 bases at V and 1 base at J, leaving 4 bases unmatched. Germline CDR1 is MNHEY and CDR2 is SVGAGI. What was sequenced was PBMCs. The chain employs TRBV6-5 and TRBJ1-1, with TRBD1 matching over 8 bases. The clonotype originates from a female donor in good health and CMV-seropositive. In DNA form, the CDR3 reads TGTGCCAGCAGCTCCGGGACAGGGAACACTGAAGCTTTCTTT. This encodes CASSSGTGNTEAFF.